The source of this TCR beta chain is a study of T cells after yellow fever vaccination. Regarding the study as a whole: Relatively few clonotypes were ones that appeared in both CD4 and CD8 compartments.

TCRdb reprocessed the 5' RACE reads via MiXCR and lists one record per CDR3 protein. The table has about 360,000 distinct CDR3 sequences, around 6.4% seen once; the top ten hold 15%. The CDR3 spans 14 residues. Germline V lookup: CDR1 MNHNS, CDR2 SASEGT. The V gene end was trimmed by 5 bases and the J gene end by 6 bases; junction bases not matched to a gene: 10. This clonotype was seen many times. Its antigen is unidentified. The sequences come from PBMCs, collected 5 days after the yellow fever booster vaccination. The TCR comes from a man younger than 40 who received the YFV17D yellow fever vaccine. The chain combines TRBV6-1 with TRBJ2-7; 7 nucleotides agree with TRBD1. The CDR3 nucleotides read TGTGCCAGCAGTATGGGACAGAGCCTGGCCGAGCAGTACTTC. This sequence encodes CASSMGQSLAEQYF.